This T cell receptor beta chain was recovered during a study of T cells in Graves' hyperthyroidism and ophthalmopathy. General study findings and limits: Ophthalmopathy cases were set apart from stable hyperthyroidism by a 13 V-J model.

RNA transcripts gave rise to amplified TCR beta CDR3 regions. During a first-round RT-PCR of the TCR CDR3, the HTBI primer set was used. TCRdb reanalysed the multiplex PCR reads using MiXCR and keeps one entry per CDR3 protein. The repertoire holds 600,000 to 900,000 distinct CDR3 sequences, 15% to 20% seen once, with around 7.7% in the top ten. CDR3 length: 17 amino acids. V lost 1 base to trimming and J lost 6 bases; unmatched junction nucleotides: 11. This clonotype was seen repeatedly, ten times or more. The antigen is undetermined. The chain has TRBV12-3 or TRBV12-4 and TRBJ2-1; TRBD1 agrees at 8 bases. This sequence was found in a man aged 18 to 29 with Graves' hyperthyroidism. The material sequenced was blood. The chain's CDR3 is CASSLGGQAHIRNEQFF. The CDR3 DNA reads TGTGCCAGCAGTTTAGGGGGACAGGCCCACATCCGCAATGAGCAGTTCTTC.